Sequencing of this TCR beta chain was carried out in a study of T cells expressing NK-cell markers. Background on the study: Sorted CD3+CD56-NKG2C+, CD3+CD56+NKG2C+ and CD3+CD56+NKG2C- T cells supplied the TCR beta repertoires.

Germline V CDR1 and CDR2: LNHDA, SQIVND (reference sequence). CDR3 length: 15 amino acids. Points on this clonotype: Its antigen is still unknown.

Findings of the study overall: Also leading the CD3+CD56-NKG2C+ fraction in a handful of donors were these clonotypes.

The cDNA for TCR beta came from 5'RACE template switching with UMIs. TCRdb derives one entry per CDR3 protein from the 5' RACE reads, leaving out DNA. The table gives hundreds of thousands of distinct CDR3 sequences; the top ten clones make up 6% to 9.5% of it. The chain is built from TRBV19 and TRBJ2-2; TCRdb reports TRBD2, a call that lacks DNA to check it against. The specimen sequenced was blood T cells: a sorted CD56 or NKG2C T cell subset, CD4+ or CD8+ T cells, or bulk PBMC T cells (not recorded which). The sequence was collected from a woman between 18 and 70 years old in good health. The chain's CDR3 is CASSRGLAYTGELFF.